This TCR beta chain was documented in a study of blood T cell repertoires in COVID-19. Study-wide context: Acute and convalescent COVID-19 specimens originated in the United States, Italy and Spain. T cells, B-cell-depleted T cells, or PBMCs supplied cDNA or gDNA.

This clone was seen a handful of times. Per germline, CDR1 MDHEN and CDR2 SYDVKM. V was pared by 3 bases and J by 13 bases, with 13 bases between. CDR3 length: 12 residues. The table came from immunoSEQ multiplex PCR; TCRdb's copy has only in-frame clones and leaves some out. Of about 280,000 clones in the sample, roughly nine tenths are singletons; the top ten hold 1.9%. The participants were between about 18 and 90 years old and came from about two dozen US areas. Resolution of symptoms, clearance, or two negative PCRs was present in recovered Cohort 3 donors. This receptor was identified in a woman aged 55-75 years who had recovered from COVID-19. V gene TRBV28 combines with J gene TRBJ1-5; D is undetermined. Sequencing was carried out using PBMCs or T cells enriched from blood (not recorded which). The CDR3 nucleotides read TGTGCCAGCAGTTTGAATCCCCGGGTACAGCATTTT. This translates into CASSLNPRVQHF. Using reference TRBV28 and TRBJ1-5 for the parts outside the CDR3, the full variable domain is DVKVTQSSRYLVKRTGEKVFLECVQDMDHENMFWYRQDPGLGLRLIYFSYDVKMKEKGDIPEGYSVSREKKERFSLILESASTNQTSMYLCASSLNPRVQHFGDGTRLSIL.